The 4 T cell receptor beta chains below were found in one sample sequenced in a study of blood T cell repertoires in COVID-19. Profiling relied on immunoSEQ multiplex PCR, and the TCRdb table lists in-frame clones only, not all of them. Found here are more than 100,000 clones, about 90% of them singletons; the top ten hold 6.2%. Sequencing was carried out using peripheral blood. The receptors derive from a human donor in a cohort sampled during active COVID-19.

The chain recombines TRBV3-1 (or the pseudogene TRBV3-2) with TRBJ2-1, with D uncertain. Trimming stripped 1 base from V and 0 bases from J, with 7 bases between. CDR1 LGHDT and CDR2 YNNKEL come from the germline V gene (reference sequence). The CDR3 contains 15 residues. CDR3 in amino acids: CASSQGVSSYNEQFF. Here the CDR3 DNA reads TGTGCCAGCAGCCAAGGTGTGAGCTCCTACAATGAGCAGTTCTTC.

The CDR3 nucleotides read TGTGCCACCTCGACTAGCGGGGGGCCTAACACCGGGGAGCTGTTTTTT. This translates into CATSTSGGPNTGELFF. The rearrangement uses TRBV2 and TRBJ2-2, with 13 bases identical to TRBD2. Trimming took 10 bases from V and 2 from J; bases not matched to a gene: 7. CDR1 SNHLY and CDR2 FYNNEI come from the germline V gene. The CDR3 is made up of 16 amino acids.

The rearrangement joins TRBV5-1 to TRBJ2-1; weak D call: TRBD1 (6 bases). The CDR3 spans 13 residues. Looked up from germline, CDR1 is SGHRS and CDR2 is YFSETQ. Trimming left V 5 bases short and J 5 bases short, with 11 bases between. CDR3 sequence: CASSKDRNNEQFF. As DNA, the CDR3 is TGCGCCAGCAGTAAAGACAGGAACAATGAGCAGTTCTTC. The full variable domain, completed using reference TRBV5-1 and TRBJ2-1, is KAGVTQTPRYLIKTRGQQVTLSCSPISGHRSVSWYQQTPGQGLQFLFEYFSETQRNKGNFPGRFSGRQFSNSRSEMNVSTLELGDSALYLCASSKDRNNEQFFGPGTRLTVL.

This chain links TRBV4-1 with TRBJ2-7; 7 bases match TRBD1. J lost 0 bases, V lost 4 bases, and 9 bases had no gene match. Germline values: CDR1 MGHRA, CDR2 YSYEKL. The CDR3 extends over 16 amino acids. CDR3 in DNA: TGCGCCAGCAGCCTTCCCACAGGGGACCACTCCTACGAGCAGTACTTC. Amino acid sequence: CASSLPTGDHSYEQYF.